This T cell receptor (beta chain) was captured in a study of T cells in Graves' hyperthyroidism and ophthalmopathy. Study-level points and caveats: Expanded thyroid clonotypes (above 0.001) were mostly also found in blood.

What was amplified from RNA transcripts were TCR beta CDR3 regions. Carried out on the TCR CDR3, a first-round RT-PCR used the HTBI primer set. One entry per CDR3 protein, called by TCRdb with MiXCR from the multiplex PCR reads. The profile covers about 360,000 distinct CDR3 sequences, with about 12% appearing a single time and 9% to 9.5% taken by the ten largest. This CDR3 has 15 residues. Trimming pared 1 base from V and 1 base from J, leaving 10 bases between. The germline V gene encodes CDR1 LGHNA and CDR2 YNFKEQ. In this sample, this clonotype turned up many times. What it recognizes is unknown. The V gene is TRBV4-2, the J gene TRBJ1-1; a weak D match, TRBD1 (5 bases). This TCR derives from a woman younger than 35 with Graves' hyperthyroidism. Source material: blood. The CDR3 is CASSQGSGWNTEAFF. The CDR3 bases are TGTGCCAGCAGCCAAGGTTCAGGGTGGAACACTGAAGCTTTCTTT.